These 16 T cell receptor beta chains were sequenced from one sample in a study of blood T cell repertoires in COVID-19. Libraries were prepared by immunoSEQ multiplex PCR; TCRdb keeps only in-frame clonotypes and omits some of them. This sample has approximately 210,000 clones, with 70% to 85% found just once. Sequenced sample: peripheral blood. Receptors originate from a woman at least 80 years old with COVID-19, enrolled during active disease.

This rearrangement joins TRBV19 to TRBJ1-2; 10 nucleotides line up with TRBD1. Looked up from germline, CDR1 is LNHDA and CDR2 is SQIVND (reference sequence). The CDR3 extends over 14 amino acids. V shed 2 bases, J shed 7 bases, and the junction held 4 bases outside the gene matches. CDR3 protein: CASSIPGQGIGYTF. CDR3 nucleotide sequence: TGTGCCAGTAGTATACCGGGACAGGGGATTGGCTACACCTTC. Together with reference TRBV19 and TRBJ1-2, the CDR3 gives the full variable domain: DGGITQSPKYLFRKEGQNVTLSCEQNLNHDAMYWYRQDPGQGLRLIYYSQIVNDFQKGDIAEGYSVSREKKESFPLTVTSAQKNPTAFYLCASSIPGQGIGYTFGSGTRLTVV.

J is TRBJ2-6 and V is TRBV5-4; 8 bases match TRBD1. Looked up from germline, CDR1 is SGHNT and CDR2 is YYREEE (reference sequence). V lost 6 bases and J lost 0; bases outside the gene matches: 14. The CDR3 spans 19 residues. This CDR3 is CASTAKGHRGVSGANVLTF. The CDR3 coding sequence is TGTGCCAGCACCGCAAAAGGGCACAGGGGGGTCTCTGGGGCCAACGTCCTGACTTTC.

A single count supports this clone. This chain joins TRBV11-2 and TRBJ1-2, with D possibly matching TRBD1 (5 bases). The CDR3 runs to 15 residues. CDR1 is SGHAT and CDR2 is FQNNGV in the germline V gene. V was cut by 7 bases and J by 1 base, with 16 bases left in between. The CDR3 DNA sequence: TGTGCCAGCAAACCTTTGGGGCTCATTAACTATGGCTACACCTTC. It is translated as CASKPLGLINYGYTF.

The V and J genes are TRBV6-2 or TRBV6-3 and TRBJ2-7; the match to TRBD2 covers 12 bases. This CDR3 is built from 15 residues. V lost 2 bases, J lost 4 bases, and 3 bases stayed unmatched. Germline values: CDR1 MNHEY, CDR2 SVGEGT. CDR3 nucleotide sequence: TGTGCCAGCAGTTACGGACTAGCGGGGTGGTACGAGCAGTACTTC. Amino acids: CASSYGLAGWYEQYF.

The chain employs TRBV18 and TRBJ2-5; D not certain. This CDR3 is 13 amino acids long. CDR1 is KGHSH and CDR2 is LQKENI in the germline V gene. The ends were cut back, 1 base at V and 3 bases at J, with 6 bases in the middle. CDR3 sequence reads: CASSPRLEETQYF. As DNA, the CDR3 is TGTGCCAGCTCACCACGGCTAGAAGAGACCCAGTACTTC.

This chain links TRBV13 with TRBJ1-1; 9 nucleotides match TRBD1. Germline trimming cut 5 bases from V and 3 bases from J; bases unmatched to any gene: 4. This CDR3 comprises 14 residues. Germline loops: CDR1 PRHDT, CDR2 FYEKMQ (reference sequence). Written as DNA, the CDR3 is TGTGCCAGCAGCACCCGGGACAGGGACACTGAAGCTTTCTTT. Translation: CASSTRDRDTEAFF.

The rearrangement joins TRBV12-3 or TRBV12-4 to TRBJ1-4; 7 bases agree with TRBD1. The V and J ends lost 10 bases and 8 bases, in that order; junction bases with no gene match: 10. The CDR3 spans 13 residues. CDR3 in DNA: TGTGCCACCACCAGGGGGTTCGCCGAAAAACTGTTTTTT. This gives the protein CATTRGFAEKLFF.

The chain uses TRBV7-9 and TRBJ2-5; 10 nucleotides agree with TRBD2. This CDR3 comprises 17 residues. Germline values: CDR1 SEHNR, CDR2 FQNEAQ (reference sequence). The junction had 10 bases not matched to a gene; V was cut back by 2 bases and J by 4 bases. The CDR3 region has the DNA TGTGCCAGCAGCTTATGGATAGCTAGCGGGGGAGGAGAGACCCAGTACTTC. Translating gives CASSLWIASGGGETQYF.

This clone was counted a single time. This chain joins TRBV6-6 and TRBJ1-2; 9 bases align to TRBD1. The germline gives CDR1 MNHNY, CDR2 SVGAGI (reference sequence). The CDR3 is made up of 14 amino acids. With V trimmed by 5 bases and J by 4 bases, 5 bases remained unmatched. The CDR3 protein is CASSQQGAFYGYTF. CDR3 nucleotide sequence: TGTGCCAGCAGTCAACAGGGGGCTTTCTATGGCTACACCTTC.

The chain uses TRBV18 and TRBJ1-2; 12 positions agree with TRBD1. This CDR3 region has 16 residues. V lost 5 bases, J lost 1 base, and 5 bases stayed unmatched. CDR1 is KGHSH, CDR2 LQKENI, per germline. In nucleotides, the CDR3 is TGTGCCAGCTCATCCGGGACAGGGGGCCTTAACTATGGCTACACCTTC. Translating it yields CASSSGTGGLNYGYTF.

The V gene is TRBV5-1, the J gene TRBJ1-5; no definite D call. Trimming removed 4 bases from V and 2 bases from J, with 10 bases in between. Per germline, CDR1 SGHRS and CDR2 YFSETQ. The CDR3 extends over 14 amino acids. CDR3 nucleotide sequence: TGCGCCAGCAGCCCCTCCGGGGGCAATCAGCCCCAGCATTTT. It is translated as CASSPSGGNQPQHF. Full variable domain (missing parts from reference TRBV5-1 and TRBJ1-5): KAGVTQTPRYLIKTRGQQVTLSCSPISGHRSVSWYQQTPGQGLQFLFEYFSETQRNKGNFPGRFSGRQFSNSRSEMNVSTLELGDSALYLCASSPSGGNQPQHFGDGTRLSIL.

This chain connects TRBV5-1 to TRBJ2-5; 10 positions agree with TRBD2. The V segment lost 7 bases and the J segment 1 base; nucleotides outside the gene matches: 7. CDR1 SGHRS and CDR2 YFSETQ come from the germline V gene. The CDR3 runs to 15 residues. The CDR3 reads CASSSPSGGQETQYF. The CDR3, as DNA: TGCGCCAGCTCATCTCCTAGCGGGGGCCAAGAGACCCAGTACTTC.

The chain is built from TRBV28 and TRBJ1-2, with TRBD1 as a possible D gene (5 bases). Germline-derived CDR1 and CDR2 are MDHEN and SYDVKM. This CDR3 has 11 residues. The CDR3 DNA sequence: TGTGCGGTGGGGGGACCCTATGGCTACACCTTC. Residues: CAVGGPYGYTF.

V gene TRBV6-2 or TRBV6-3 combines with J gene TRBJ2-2; 9 positions match TRBD2. Germline-derived CDR1 and CDR2 are MNHEY and SVGEGT. The CDR3 length is 17 residues. V lost 4 bases and J lost 2; bases outside the gene matches: 8. This CDR3 is CASSSSGGRGNTGELFF. Here the CDR3 DNA reads TGTGCCAGCAGTTCATCCGGCGGGAGGGGAAACACCGGGGAGCTGTTTTTT.

The chain has TRBV19 and TRBJ1-2, with D possibly TRBD1 on 5 matching bases. Germline assignment: CDR1 LNHDA and CDR2 SQIVND (reference sequence). The ends were cut back, 7 bases at V and 3 bases at J, with 15 bases in the middle. The CDR3 has 14 amino acids. The CDR3 coding sequence is TGTGCCAGTAACCGGCAGGGCATCCACTATGGCTACACCTTC. It is translated as CASNRQGIHYGYTF.

This clone was observed a few times. V gene TRBV6-4 combines with J gene TRBJ1-1; D is perhaps TRBD1 (6 bases). V was clipped by 5 bases and J by 1 base, with 11 bases between them. Germline values: CDR1 MRHNA, CDR2 SNTAGT. The CDR3 consists of 14 residues. The CDR3 DNA is TGTGCCAGCAGTCCAGGACAGCAGAACACTGAAGCTTTCTTT. Translation: CASSPGQQNTEAFF.